This TCR beta chain is drawn from a study of breast tumors, draining lymph nodes, adjacent tissues. Study-level findings and limits: Most tumor T cells seemingly derive from lymph node, then expand in tumor. Tumors had less TCR diversity than lymph nodes, more than nontumor tissue. Data only fit, rather than demonstrated, lymph node origin of most tumor T cells.

Samples came from axillary lymph nodes draining the breast cancer. This CDR3 contains 14 residues. Trimming left V 0 bases short and J 0 bases short, with 6 bases between. Per germline, CDR1 LNHNV and CDR2 YYDKDF (reference sequence). This clonotype has ten or more counts. What it binds is unknown. Using its own MiXCR run on the multiplex PCR reads, TCRdb lists one record per CDR3 protein. This table holds approximately 150,000 distinct CDR3 sequences, 30% to 40% found once. This chain connects TRBV15 to TRBJ2-7; D is unresolved. The sample consisted of axillary lymph node tissue. The source of this sequence is a female donor with breast cancer. Some clones in this sample may be carry-over from other donors' samples. DNA of the CDR3: TGTGCCACCAGCAGAGATGTGACCTCCTACGAGCAGTACTTC. Translation gives CATSRDVTSYEQYF.